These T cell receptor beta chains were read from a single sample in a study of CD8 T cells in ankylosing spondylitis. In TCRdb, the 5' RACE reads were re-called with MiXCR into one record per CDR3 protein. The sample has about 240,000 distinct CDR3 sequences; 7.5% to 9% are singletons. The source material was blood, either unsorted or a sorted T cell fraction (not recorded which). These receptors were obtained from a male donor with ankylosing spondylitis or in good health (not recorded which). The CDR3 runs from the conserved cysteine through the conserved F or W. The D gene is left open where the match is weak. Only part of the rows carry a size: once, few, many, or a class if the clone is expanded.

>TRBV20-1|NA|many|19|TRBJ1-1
TGCAGTGCTAGAACAACTTGGGACATCTCCGGGTACATGAACACTGAAGCTTTCTTT
CSARTTWDISGYMNTEAFF
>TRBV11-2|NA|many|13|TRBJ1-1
TGTGCCAGCAGCTTCCCCCGGGGTAGTGAAGCTTTCTTT
CASSFPRGSEAFF
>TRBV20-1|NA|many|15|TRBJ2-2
TGCAGTGCTAGACCCCCTGATGGGGGTACCGGGGAGCTGTTTTTT
CSARPPDGGTGELFF
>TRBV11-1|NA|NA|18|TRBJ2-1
TGTGCCAGCAGCTTAGCTCCTTTGGGGGCGGGAGCCACTAATGAGCAGTTCTTC
CASSLAPLGAGATNEQFF
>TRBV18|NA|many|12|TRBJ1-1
TGTGCCAGCTCCCCCGGGGGACCTGAAGCTTTCTTT
CASSPGGPEAFF
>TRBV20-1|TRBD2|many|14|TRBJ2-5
TGCAGTGCTCTGCCTAGCGGGCTTCAAGAGACCCAGTACTTC
CSALPSGLQETQYF
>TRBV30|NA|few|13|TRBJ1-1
TGTGCCTGGACCCCACAGGTAAACACTGAAGCTTTCTTT
CAWTPQVNTEAFF
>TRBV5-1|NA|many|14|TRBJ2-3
TGCGCCAGCAGCTTGACGTCCACCGAGTATACGCAGTATTTT
CASSLTSTEYTQYF
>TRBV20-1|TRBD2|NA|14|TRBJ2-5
TGCAGTGCCTCCGGGACTAGCGGTGAAGAGACCCAGTACTTC
CSASGTSGEETQYF
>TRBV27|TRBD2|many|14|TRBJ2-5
TGTGCCAGCAGTTCTTTAGCGGGGGGAGAGACCCAGTACTTC
CASSSLAGGETQYF
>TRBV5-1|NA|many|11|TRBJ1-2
TGCGCCAGCAGCTTGGGGACAGCTAAGACCTTC
CASSLGTAKTF
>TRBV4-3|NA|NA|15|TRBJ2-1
TGCGCCAGCAGCCAAGGCACTTCCACCTACAATGAGCAGTTCTTC
CASSQGTSTYNEQFF
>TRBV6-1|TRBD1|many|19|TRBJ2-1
TGTGCCAGCAGCCCCCAACCGATTCAGACAGGGAAGGTGAACAATGAGCAGTTCTTC
CASSPQPIQTGKVNNEQFF
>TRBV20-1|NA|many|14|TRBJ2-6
TGCAGTGCTAGAGAGAACTCTGGGGCCAACGTCCTGACTTTC
CSARENSGANVLTF
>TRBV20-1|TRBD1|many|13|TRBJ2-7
TGCAGTGCTAGACGACAGGGCATCGGGGAGCAGTACTTC
CSARRQGIGEQYF
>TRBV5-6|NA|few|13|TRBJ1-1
TGTGCCAGCAGCCGGAGTGTGAACACTGAAGCTTTCTTT
CASSRSVNTEAFF
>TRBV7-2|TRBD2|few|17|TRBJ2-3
TGTGCCAGCAGCTTACCTAGCGGGGGAGCTAGCACAGATACGCAGTATTTT
CASSLPSGGASTDTQYF
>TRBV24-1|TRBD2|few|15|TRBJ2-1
TGTGCCACCAGCAACGGCGGGGGGGCGAACAATGAGCAGTTCTTC
CATSNGGGANNEQFF
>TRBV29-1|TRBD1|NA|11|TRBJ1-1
TGCAGCGCTAGGGACAGGGGGCAGGCTTTCTTT
CSARDRGQAFF
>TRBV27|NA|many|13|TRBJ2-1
TGTGCCAGCAGGAATAGTGCTGGGGGTGAGCAGTTCTTC
CASRNSAGGEQFF
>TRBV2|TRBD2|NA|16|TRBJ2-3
TGTGCCAGCAGTTTAGCTCTAGCGGGAGACACAGATACGCAGTATTTT
CASSLALAGDTDTQYF
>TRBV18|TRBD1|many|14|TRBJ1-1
TGTGCCAGCTCGGGCCAGGGGGCGCGAACTGAAGCTTTCTTT
CASSGQGARTEAFF
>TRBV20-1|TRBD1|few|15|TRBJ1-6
TGCAGTGCTAGTGCGACCGGGACAGGGAATTCACCCCTCCACTTT
CSASATGTGNSPLHF
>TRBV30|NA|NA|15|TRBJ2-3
TGTGCCTGGAGCGCAGGGACTGCTAGCACAGATACGCAGTATTTT
CAWSAGTASTDTQYF
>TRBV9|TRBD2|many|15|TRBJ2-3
TGTGCCAGCGGAAATTTGGGAGGGACCACAGATACGCAGTATTTT
CASGNLGGTTDTQYF
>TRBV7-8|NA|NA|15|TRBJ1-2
TGTGCCAGCAGCTTAGCAAACACAGGCCCCTATGGCTACACCTTC
CASSLANTGPYGYTF
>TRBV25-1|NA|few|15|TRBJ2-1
TGTGCCAGCAGTCGACCGGGGAGCTCCTACAATGAGCAGTTCTTC
CASSRPGSSYNEQFF
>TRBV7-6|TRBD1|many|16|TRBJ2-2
TGTGCCAGCAGCTTAGTGGGCAGGGGGCGAACCGGGGAGCTGTTTTTT
CASSLVGRGRTGELFF
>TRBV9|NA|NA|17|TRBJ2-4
TGTGTCAGCAGCGTAGGGTCGGGGGCCTTAGCCAAAAACATTCAGTACTTC
CVSSVGSGALAKNIQYF
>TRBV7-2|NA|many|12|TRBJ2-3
TGTGCCAGCAGCCCGATGGGGGATACGCAGTATTTT
CASSPMGDTQYF
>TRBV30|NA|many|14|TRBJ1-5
TGTGCCTGGAGTGTATTGAGCCCCAATCAGCCCCAGCATTTT
CAWSVLSPNQPQHF
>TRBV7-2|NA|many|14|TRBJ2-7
TGTGCCAGCAGCTCCACAGGTTTCTTCTACGAGCAGTACTTC
CASSSTGFFYEQYF
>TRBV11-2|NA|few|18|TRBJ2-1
TGTGCCAGCAGCTTAAGGGGGATAAGGGGGGTCTCCTACAATGAGCAGTTCTTC
CASSLRGIRGVSYNEQFF
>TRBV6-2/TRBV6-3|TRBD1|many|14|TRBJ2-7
TGTGCCAGCAGTTACAGGACAGGGGGAAACGAGCAGTACTTC
CASSYRTGGNEQYF
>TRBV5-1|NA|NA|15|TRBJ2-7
TGCGCCAGCAGCTTGGGGGGGGCATCTCCCTACGAGCAGTACTTC
CASSLGGASPYEQYF
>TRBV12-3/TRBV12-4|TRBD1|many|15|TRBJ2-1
TGTGCCAGCAGTTTCGGGACAGGGGTCATGAATGAGCAGTTCTTC
CASSFGTGVMNEQFF
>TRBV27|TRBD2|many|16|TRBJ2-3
TGTGCCAGCAGTCCTTGGACTAGCGGGGGCACAGATACGCAGTATTTT
CASSPWTSGGTDTQYF
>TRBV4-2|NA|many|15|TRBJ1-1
TGTGCCAGCAAGGTGGGGGGGGACGCGAACACTGAAGCTTTCTTT
CASKVGGDANTEAFF
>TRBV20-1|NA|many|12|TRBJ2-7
TGCAGTGCTAGAAAGTTCGAAGGCGAGCAGTACTTC
CSARKFEGEQYF
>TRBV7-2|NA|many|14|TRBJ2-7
TGTGCCAGCAGCTTAGGGCATTTATCCTACGAGCAGTACTTC
CASSLGHLSYEQYF
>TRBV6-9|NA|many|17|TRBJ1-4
TGTGCCAGCAGTTTCCCCACTGGCGAGAGCGTTGGTGAAAAACTGTTTTTT
CASSFPTGESVGEKLFF
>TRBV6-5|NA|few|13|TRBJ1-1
TGTGCCAGCAGTTACGGGGGAGGAGGAGAAGCTTTCTTT
CASSYGGGGEAFF
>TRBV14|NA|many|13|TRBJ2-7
TGTGCCAGCAGCCAAGCAGGGGTGTACGAGCAGTACTTC
CASSQAGVYEQYF
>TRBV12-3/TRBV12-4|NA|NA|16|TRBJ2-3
TGTGCCAGCAGTTTGCGAAGCCGTACTAGCACAGATACGCAGTATTTT
CASSLRSRTSTDTQYF
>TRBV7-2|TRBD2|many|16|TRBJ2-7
TGTGCCAGCAGCTTAGCGCTGGGAGGGAGGATCTACGAGCAGTACTTC
CASSLALGGRIYEQYF
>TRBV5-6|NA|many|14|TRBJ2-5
TGTGCCAGCAGCCAGTCTGTGTACCAAGAGACCCAGTACTTC
CASSQSVYQETQYF
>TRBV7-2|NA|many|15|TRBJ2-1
NA
CASSYLGMGYNEQFF
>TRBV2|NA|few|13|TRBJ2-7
TGTGCCAGCAGTGAAGCCGAATTAGGCGAGCAGTACTTC
CASSEAELGEQYF
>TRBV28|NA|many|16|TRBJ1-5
TGTGCCAGCAGTTTGCCGGGGCAGAATAGCAATCAGCCCCAGCATTTT
CASSLPGQNSNQPQHF
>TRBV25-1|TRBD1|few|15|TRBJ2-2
TGTGCCAGCAGTGATACGGGACAGGGGACCGGGGAGCTGTTTTTT
CASSDTGQGTGELFF
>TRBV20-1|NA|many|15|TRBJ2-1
TGCAGTGCTAGAGATCAACTAGATTCGTACAATGAGCAGTTCTTC
CSARDQLDSYNEQFF
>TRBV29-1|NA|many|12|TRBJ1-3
TGCAGCACGCGGGACTCTGGAAACACCATATATTTT
CSTRDSGNTIYF
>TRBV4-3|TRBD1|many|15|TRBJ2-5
TGCGCCAGCAGCCAATTCACAGGGGCGGGCGAGACCCAGTACTTC
CASSQFTGAGETQYF
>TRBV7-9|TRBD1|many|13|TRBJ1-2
TGTGCCAGCAGCCCTGGGACAGTGGATGGCTACACCTTC
CASSPGTVDGYTF